There are a few counts of the clone carrying this T cell receptor beta chain. Germline V lookup: CDR1 DFQATT, CDR2 SNEGSKA (reference sequence). V dropped 0 bases and J dropped 2; count of bases not matched to a gene: 7. CDR3 size: 18 residues. This sample was taken from a study of T cells in Graves' hyperthyroidism and ophthalmopathy. Lactation, pregnancy, other autoimmune disease or uncontrolled infection led to exclusion of patients. It was RNA transcripts that yielded the amplified TCR beta CDR3 regions. RT-PCR in the first round (using the HTBI primer set) targeted the TCR CDR3. TCRdb itself ran the multiplex PCR reads through MiXCR, one entry per CDR3 protein. The sample shows 530,000 or so distinct CDR3 sequences, about a sixth of them seen only once.

The sample consisted of blood. The source is a woman aged 18-29 years with Graves' ophthalmopathy. The V gene is TRBV20-1, the J gene TRBJ2-2; 12 bases are shared with TRBD1. The CDR3 sequence: CSARDSWDRGHNTGELFF. The CDR3 DNA sequence: TGCAGTGCTAGAGATTCGTGGGACAGGGGGCATAACACCGGGGAGCTGTTTTTT.